The source of this T cell receptor (beta chain) is a study of Graves' ophthalmopathy and Graves' hyperthyroidism. This clonotype was seen a few times. Transcripts of RNA were the source for amplifying TCR beta CDR3 regions. The workflow started with a first-round RT-PCR run with HTBI primers and then moved on to a second-round multiplex PCR. TCRdb re-derived calls from the multiplex PCR reads in MiXCR, one entry per CDR3 protein. The sample has hundreds of thousands of distinct CDR3 sequences; roughly 20% are singletons. The germline V and J ends were trimmed by 7 bases and 1 base, with 13 bases remaining between them. The CDR3 runs 14 residues. Germline V gives CDR1 MNHEY, CDR2 SVGEGT.

V usage is TRBV6-2 or TRBV6-3 and J usage is TRBJ1-2; TRBD1 is a possible D gene (6 bases). Sequencing was performed on peripheral blood. The TCR comes from a woman younger than 35 with stable Graves' hyperthyroidism. Some clones in this sample may be carry-over from other donors' samples. For the CDR3, the DNA is TGTGCCAGCAAGGCACAGGGAGTTAACTATGGCTACACCTTC. Translating gives CASKAQGVNYGYTF.